The 15 T cell receptor beta chains below were found in one sample sequenced in a study of blood T cell repertoires in acute mononucleosis. Time point of the sample: acute infectious mononucleosis, at clinical presentation within 2 weeks of symptom onset (visit 1). The table came from immunoSEQ multiplex PCR; TCRdb's copy has only in-frame clones and leaves some out. The data contain thousands of clones, roughly 30% of them singletons. Source: EBV YVL epitope tetramer+ CD8+ T cells sorted from PBMCs, taken during acute infectious mononucleosis. Subset defined: CD8 T cells binding a tetramer with EBV BRLF1 109-117 peptide (YVL-BR). The receptors come from a woman between 18 and 30 years old with infectious mononucleosis caused by EBV.

This clone was seen at least ten times. J is TRBJ2-1 and V is TRBV7-2; 11 nucleotides align to TRBD2. Germline values: CDR1 SGHTA, CDR2 FQGNSA. This CDR3 comprises 15 residues. J gave up 4 bases and V 6 bases, and 5 bases lay outside the gene matches. DNA of the CDR3: TGTGCCAGCAGACAACTAGCGGGAGAGTACAATGAGCAGTTCTTC. Translated: CASRQLAGEYNEQFF. Full variable domain (missing parts from reference TRBV7-2 and TRBJ2-1): GAGVSQSPSNKVTEKGKDVELRCDPISGHTALYWYRQSLGQGLEFLIYFQGNSAPDKSGLPSDRFSAERTGGSVSTLTIQRTQQEDSAVYLCASRQLAGEYNEQFFGPGTRLTVL.

Remarks on this clone: This likely reflects a read error, since a far larger clone is one base away. Other DNA sequences from this sample encode an identical CDR3 as well. Here the CDR3 reads CASSQPLAGSHEQYF. The CDR3 nucleotides are TGCGCTAGCAGCCAACCCTTAGCGGGATCCCACGAGCAGTACTTC. The rearrangement joins TRBV4-1 to TRBJ2-7, with TRBD2 identical over 8 bases. The CDR3 loop spans 15 amino acids. CDR1 is MGHRA and CDR2 is YSYEKL in the germline V gene.

Details on this clone: The germline gene is not matched at one end of the junction; a read error may be the cause. V is TRBV28 and J is TRBJ1-5; a weak D match, TRBD1 (6 bases). This CDR3 spans 15 amino acids. Germline CDR1 MDHEN, CDR2 SYDVKM. The CDR3 loop reads CASCLLLGGAQPQHF. The CDR3 DNA reads TGTGCCAGCTGTTTGCTTCTGGGGGGGGCTCAGCCCCAGCATTTT.

As to this clone: Within the sample, other DNA sequences also encode this same CDR3. V and J are TRBV23-1 and TRBJ2-4; D may be TRBD1 (5 bases). TRBV23-1 is assigned to the ORF class and has an uncertain function. Trimming removed 0 bases from V and 15 bases from J, with 27 bases in between. CDR3 length: 17 amino acids. CDR3 region: CASSQSKVDGAVKHSYF. CDR3 coding DNA: TGCGCCAGCAGTCAATCTAAGGTTGATGGGGCAGTAAAACATTCGTACTTC.

V and J are TRBV13 and TRBJ2-1; D is unresolved. Germline V gene sequence: CDR1 PRHDT, CDR2 FYEKMQ (reference sequence). The CDR3 is made up of 13 amino acids. The V end was cut by 5 bases, the J end by 7 bases, with 12 bases between. This CDR3 reads CASSQLPLNEQFF. CDR3 nucleotides: TGTGCCAGCAGCCAACTACCCTTGAATGAGCAGTTCTTC.

This clone was seen a single time. This chain connects TRBV25-1 to TRBJ1-1, with D possibly being TRBD1 (6 bases). The CDR3 consists of 13 residues. Germline CDR1 reads MGHDK; CDR2 reads SYGVNS. Trimming took off 9 bases at V and 7 bases at J, with 18 bases between the two ends. The CDR3 sequence is CARGEWGLGEAFF. CDR3 nucleotides: TGTGCCAGGGGTGAATGGGGGCTCGGTGAAGCTTTCTTT.

V usage is TRBV29-1 and J usage is TRBJ2-1; no clear D gene. Trimming cost V 4 bases and J 2 bases, with 9 bases left between them. Germline CDR1 SQVTM, CDR2 ANQGSEA. CDR3 length: 13 amino acids. The CDR3 protein is CSVAKPAYNEQFF. Written as DNA, the CDR3 is TGCAGCGTTGCCAAGCCCGCCTACAATGAGCAGTTCTTC.

This clone occurred a few times. The chain is built from TRBV6-8 and TRBJ2-1, with D perhaps being TRBD1 or TRBD2 (6 bases each). The ends were cut back, 5 bases at V and 7 bases at J, with 12 bases in the middle. Germline V gene lookup returns CDR1 MNHGY and CDR2 SAAAGT. The CDR3 is 13 residues long. The CDR3 DNA sequence: TGTGCCAGCAGTCCCGGGGGCTATAATGAGCAGTTCTTC. The encoded protein is CASSPGGYNEQFF.

Regarding this clone: A far larger clone is one nucleotide away, so this likely arose from a read error. The rearrangement uses TRBV27 and TRBJ1-1; a possible D gene is TRBD1 (5 bases). The V and J ends lost 3 bases and 0 bases respectively, with 14 bases between them. The CDR3 contains 16 residues. Germline V lookup: CDR1 MNHEY, CDR2 SMNVEV (reference sequence). As DNA, the CDR3 is TGTGCCAGCAGTTTTCTGGGACGGACAATGAACACTGAAGCTTTCTTT. Its protein product is CASSFLGRTMNTEAFF.

The table lists this clone with many counts. V is TRBV6-5 and J is TRBJ2-1; a weak D match, TRBD1 (5 bases). CDR1 is MNHEY, CDR2 SVGAGI, per germline. The length of the CDR3 is 14 residues. V was cut by 7 bases and J by 0 bases, with 10 bases left in between. DNA of the CDR3: TGTGCCAGCACGACAGCGAGCTCCTACAATGAGCAGTTCTTC. Its translation is CASTTASSYNEQFF.

About this clone itself: The junction shows a germline mismatch at one end, possibly a read error. The CDR3 region has the DNA TGCCAGCAGTTTCCTTCTGGGGGGGCTCAGCCCCAGCATTTT. It specifies CQQFPSGGAQPQHF. V and J are TRBV28 and TRBJ1-5, with D tentatively TRBD1 (6 bases). Germline CDR1 MDHEN, CDR2 SYDVKM. The CDR3 has 14 amino acids.

This clone was counted only a few times. The gene calls are TRBV5-6 and TRBJ2-1; D is tentatively TRBD1 or TRBD2 (5 bases each). Germline values: CDR1 SGHDT, CDR2 YYEEEE. The CDR3 contains 14 residues. V lost 8 bases, J lost 2 bases, and 14 bases lay in between. Here the CDR3 reads CASTGGVTYNEQFF. The CDR3 DNA reads as TGTGCCAGTACTGGGGGAGTGACCTACAATGAGCAGTTCTTC.

This clone was counted at least ten times. A read error is possible here, since a much larger clone lies one base away. The same CDR3 can be traced to other DNA sequences in this sample. The chain carries TRBV7-2 and TRBJ2-7; the D gene is possibly TRBD1 (5 bases). Germline-derived CDR1 and CDR2 are SGHTA and FQGNSA. The CDR3 sequence is 15 residues long. The CDR3 spells CASSLAETALKEQYF. In DNA, the CDR3 is TGCGCCAGCAGCTTGGCCGAGACAGCCCTCAAAGAGCAGTACTTC.

As for this clone: A far larger clone is off by one base, so a read error is likely. In the same sample, other DNA sequences code for this CDR3. This chain uses TRBV28 with TRBJ1-5; possible D gene TRBD1, 6 bases. V lost 3 bases, J lost 7 bases, and 16 bases lay in between. This CDR3 contains 15 residues. In germline, CDR1 is MDHEN, CDR2 SYDVKM. The DNA of the CDR3 is TGTGCCAGCAGTTTCCTTCTGGGGGGGGCGCAGCCCCAGCATTTT. It codes for CASSFLLGGAQPQHF.

As for this clone: A far larger clone is only one base removed, so a read error is likely. The CDR3 nucleotides read TGTGCCAGCAGTTCTTCAATGACAGCTAGCTTCACAGATACGCGGTATTTT. It codes for CASSSSMTASFTDTRYF. The V call is TRBV13, the J call TRBJ2-3; either TRBD1 or TRBD2 may fit D (5 bases each). Germline V gene sequence: CDR1 PRHDT, CDR2 FYEKMQ (reference sequence). The CDR3 loop spans 17 amino acids.